The TCR beta chain under discussion was sequenced for a study of technical replicates of blood from a handful of donors. This CDR3 is built from 17 residues. The V end lost 5 bases, the J end lost 4 bases, and 21 bases lay between the germline ends. CDR1 is MDHEN and CDR2 is SYDVKM in the germline V gene. Using immunoSEQ multiplex PCR, the repertoire was profiled, and TCRdb retains in-frame clones only, with some absent. Among 85,000 to 100,000 clones listed, 90% to 95% were seen once. Input material: T cells isolated from PBMCs. This clonotype was sampled from a human donor in good health. This rearrangement joins TRBV28 to TRBJ1-3; D is unclear. This CDR3 reads CASSLPSEYLNGNTIYF. The CDR3 nucleotides are TGTGCCAGCAGTCTCCCATCGGAGTACTTAAACGGAAACACCATATATTTT.